This TCR beta chain was captured by sequencing in a study of preoperative IRX-2 immunotherapy in early breast cancer. As to treatment: preoperative locoregional IRX-2 cytokine immunotherapy. Preoperative locoregional IRX-2 cytokine immunotherapy was tested in the phase Ib source study. V shed 6 bases and J 4 bases; nucleotides not matched to a gene: 7. The CDR3 sequence is 14 residues long. CDR1 is MNHGY, CDR2 SAAAGT, per germline. Generated by immunoSEQ multiplex PCR, the TCRdb table keeps only in-frame clones and is missing some. The sample carries 800 or so clones, about three quarters recorded once.

V and J are TRBV6-8 and TRBJ1-1; 8 nucleotides align to TRBD1. The sequence came from a human donor with breast cancer. The starting material was tumor tissue, obtained before IRX-2 immunotherapy. The CDR3 here is CASSKGTGGTEAFF. The CDR3 nucleotides read TGTGCCAGCAGCAAGGGAACAGGGGGCACTGAAGCTTTCTTT.